This T cell receptor (beta chain) emerged from a study of tumor-infiltrating lymphocytes in primary liver carcinoma. Study-level findings and limits: A significantly higher top-250-clone fraction was found in tumors than in blood (p = 0.039).

The length of the CDR3 is 15 residues. The germline V gene encodes CDR1 SGHKS and CDR2 YYEKEE (reference sequence). For this clonotype: As yet, its antigen is unknown. One end of the junction varies from germline; a read error may be responsible.

Between 20 and 30 mg of unsorted bulk tissue served as the source from which RNA and DNA were co-extracted. Separate regions, five per tumor, were sampled. With around 490 ng total RNA as template and a constant-region primer, TCR beta cDNA was made. Modified slightly, ARM-PCR produced TCR beta libraries over three nested multiplex PCR rounds. With TRBV1-TRBV30 forward primers and a C-beta reverse primer, the first two PCR rounds were run for around 10 cycles each. TCRdb itself ran the multiplex PCR reads through MiXCR, one entry per CDR3 protein. The table includes about 21,000 distinct CDR3 sequences, around 76% detected once.

The rearrangement joins TRBV5-5 to TRBJ2-1; 8 bases align to TRBD1. The sequenced sample consisted of liver tumor tissue from sampling region 1. Regarding subset: tumor region T1, superior pole. This TCR came from a man in his forties with primary liver carcinoma and hepatitis B virus infection. The CDR3, as DNA: TGTGCCGGCAGCCCTGGACAGGGTTCCTACATTGAGCACTTATTC. Translating gives CAGSPGQGSYIEHLF.